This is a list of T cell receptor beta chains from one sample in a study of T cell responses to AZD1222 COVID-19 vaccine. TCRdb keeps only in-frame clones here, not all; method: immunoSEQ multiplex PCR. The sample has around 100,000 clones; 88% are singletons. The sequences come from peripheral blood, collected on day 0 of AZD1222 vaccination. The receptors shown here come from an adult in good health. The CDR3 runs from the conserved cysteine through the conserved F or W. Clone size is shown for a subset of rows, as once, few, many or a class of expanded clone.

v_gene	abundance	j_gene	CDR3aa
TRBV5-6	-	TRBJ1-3	CASSLTGQGYSGNTIYF
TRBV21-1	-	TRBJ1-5	CASPKATLRDNQPQHF
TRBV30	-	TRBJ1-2	CAWSLTENYGYTF
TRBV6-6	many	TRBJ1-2	CASRRDRGDYGYTF
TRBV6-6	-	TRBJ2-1	CASSYGHLNNEQFF
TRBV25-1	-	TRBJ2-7	CASSEIAGEGYEQYF
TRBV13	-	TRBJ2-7	CASSFHGSNEQYF
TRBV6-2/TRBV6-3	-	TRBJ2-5	CASSLTSHPQETQYF
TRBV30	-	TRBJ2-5	CAWSVQFLGTYQETQYF
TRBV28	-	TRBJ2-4	CASSPTLLTVGNIQYF
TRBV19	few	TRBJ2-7	CASSMVERGGEQYF
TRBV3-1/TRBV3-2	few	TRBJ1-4	CASSQEHRVHEKLFF
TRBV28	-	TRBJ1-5	CASRLSGWYSNQPQHF
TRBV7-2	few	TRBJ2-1	CASSLASGSVYEQFF
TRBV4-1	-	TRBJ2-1	CASSQVNRGGLDEQFF
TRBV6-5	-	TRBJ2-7	CASSYRDRFSYEQYF
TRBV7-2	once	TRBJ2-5	CASSLESSGRGSWWETQYF
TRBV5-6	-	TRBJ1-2	CASRGGNYGYTF
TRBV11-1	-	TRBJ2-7	CASSPAPYEQYF
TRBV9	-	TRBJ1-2	CASSPRDSYGYTF